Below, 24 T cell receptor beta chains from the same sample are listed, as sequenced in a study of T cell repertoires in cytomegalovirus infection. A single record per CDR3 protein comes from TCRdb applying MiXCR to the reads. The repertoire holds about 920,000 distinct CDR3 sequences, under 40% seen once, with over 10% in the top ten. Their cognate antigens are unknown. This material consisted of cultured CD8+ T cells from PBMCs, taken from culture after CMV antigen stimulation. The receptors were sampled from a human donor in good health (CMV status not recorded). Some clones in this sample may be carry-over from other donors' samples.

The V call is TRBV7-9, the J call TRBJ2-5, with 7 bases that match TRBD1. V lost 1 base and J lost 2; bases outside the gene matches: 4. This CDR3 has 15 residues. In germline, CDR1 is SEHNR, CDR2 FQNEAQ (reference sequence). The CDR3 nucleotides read TGTGCCAGCAGCTTAGTGACAGGGCAGCAAGAGACCCAGTACTTC. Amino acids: CASSLVTGQQETQYF.

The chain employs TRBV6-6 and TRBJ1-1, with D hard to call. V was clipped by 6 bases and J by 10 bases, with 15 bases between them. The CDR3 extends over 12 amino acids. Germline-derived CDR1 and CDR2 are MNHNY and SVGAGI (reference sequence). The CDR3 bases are TGTGCCAGCAGCGGTAACCCTCGAGGAGCTTTCTTT. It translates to CASSGNPRGAFF.

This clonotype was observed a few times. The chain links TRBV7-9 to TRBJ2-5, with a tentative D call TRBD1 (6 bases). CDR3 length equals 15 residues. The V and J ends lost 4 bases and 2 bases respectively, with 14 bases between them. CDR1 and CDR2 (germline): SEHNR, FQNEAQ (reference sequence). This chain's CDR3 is CASSYFDRPQETQYF. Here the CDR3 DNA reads TGTGCCAGCAGCTATTTCGACAGGCCTCAAGAGACCCAGTACTTC.

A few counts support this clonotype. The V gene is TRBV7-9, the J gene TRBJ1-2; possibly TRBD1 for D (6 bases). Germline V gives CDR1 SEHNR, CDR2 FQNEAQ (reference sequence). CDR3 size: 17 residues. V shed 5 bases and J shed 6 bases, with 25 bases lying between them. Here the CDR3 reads CASSPRAGAGPGDGYTF. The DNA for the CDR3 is TGTGCCAGCAGCCCCCGCGCAGGGGCCGGGCCGGGGGATGGCTACACCTTC.

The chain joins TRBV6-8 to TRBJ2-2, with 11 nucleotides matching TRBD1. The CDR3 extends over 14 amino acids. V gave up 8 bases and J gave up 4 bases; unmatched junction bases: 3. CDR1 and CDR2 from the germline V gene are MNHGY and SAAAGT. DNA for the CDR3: TGTGCCAGCCCGGGACAGGGGGGCACCGGGGAGCTGTTTTTT. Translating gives CASPGQGGTGELFF.

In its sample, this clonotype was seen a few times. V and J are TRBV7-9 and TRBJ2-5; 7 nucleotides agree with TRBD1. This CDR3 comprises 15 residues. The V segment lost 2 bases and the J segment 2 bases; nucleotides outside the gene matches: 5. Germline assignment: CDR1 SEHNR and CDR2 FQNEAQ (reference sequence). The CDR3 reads CASSLQGQVQETQYF. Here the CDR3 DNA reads TGTGCCAGCAGCTTACAAGGACAGGTTCAAGAGACCCAGTACTTC.

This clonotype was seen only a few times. The CDR3 nucleotides read TGTGCCAGCAGCCGAGTCGGTGCGGGGGGGGGTAATGAGCAGTTCTTC. It codes for CASSRVGAGGGNEQFF. V usage is TRBV5-4 and J usage is TRBJ2-1; 9 nucleotides agree with TRBD2. J gave up 7 bases and V 4 bases, and 12 bases lay outside the gene matches. The germline V gene encodes CDR1 SGHNT and CDR2 YYREEE (reference sequence). The CDR3 length is 16 residues.

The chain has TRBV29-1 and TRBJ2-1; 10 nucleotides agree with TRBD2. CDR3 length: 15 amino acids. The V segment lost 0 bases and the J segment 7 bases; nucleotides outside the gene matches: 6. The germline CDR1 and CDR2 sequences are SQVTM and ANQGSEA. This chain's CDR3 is CSVEEAGGYVNEQFF. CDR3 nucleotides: TGCAGCGTTGAAGAAGCGGGGGGGTACGTAAATGAGCAGTTCTTC.

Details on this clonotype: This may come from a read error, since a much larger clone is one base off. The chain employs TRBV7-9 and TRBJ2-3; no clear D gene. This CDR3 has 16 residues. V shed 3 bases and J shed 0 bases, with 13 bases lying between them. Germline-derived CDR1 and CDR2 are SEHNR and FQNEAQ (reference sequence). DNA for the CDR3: TGTGCCAGCAGCTTCCCGGCCAGGACCAGCACAGATACGCAGTATTTT. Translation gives CASSFPARTSTDTQYF.

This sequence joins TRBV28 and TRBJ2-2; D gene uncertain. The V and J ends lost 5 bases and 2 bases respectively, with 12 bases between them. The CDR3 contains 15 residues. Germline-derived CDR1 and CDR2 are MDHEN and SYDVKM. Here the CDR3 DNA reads TGTGCCAGCAGTGACCGGAATATAAACACCGGGGAGCTGTTTTTT. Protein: CASSDRNINTGELFF.

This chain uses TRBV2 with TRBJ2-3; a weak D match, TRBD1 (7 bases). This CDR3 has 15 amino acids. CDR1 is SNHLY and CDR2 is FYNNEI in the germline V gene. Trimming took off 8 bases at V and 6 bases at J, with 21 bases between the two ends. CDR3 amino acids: CASGGRQGGADTQYF. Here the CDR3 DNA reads TGTGCCAGCGGGGGGAGACAGGGCGGCGCGGATACGCAGTATTTT.

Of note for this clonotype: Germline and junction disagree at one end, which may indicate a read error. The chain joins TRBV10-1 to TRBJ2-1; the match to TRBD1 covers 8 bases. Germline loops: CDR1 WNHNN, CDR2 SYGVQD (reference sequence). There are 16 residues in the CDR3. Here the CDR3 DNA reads TGCGCAAGCAGCAGTTCCCAGGGGGCATATCCCAATGAGCAGTTCTTC. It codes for CASSSSQGAYPNEQFF.

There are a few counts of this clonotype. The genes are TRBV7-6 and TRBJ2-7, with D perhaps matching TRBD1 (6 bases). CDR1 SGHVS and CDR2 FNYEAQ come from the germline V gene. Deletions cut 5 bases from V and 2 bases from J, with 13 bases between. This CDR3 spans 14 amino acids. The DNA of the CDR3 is TGTGCCAGCAGCGGCCGGGACAATCCCTACGAGCAGTACGTC. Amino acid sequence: CASSGRDNPYEQYV.

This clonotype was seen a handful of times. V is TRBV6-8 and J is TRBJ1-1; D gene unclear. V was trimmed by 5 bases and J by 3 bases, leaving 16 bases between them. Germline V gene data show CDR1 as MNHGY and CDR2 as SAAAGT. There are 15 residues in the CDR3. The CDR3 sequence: CASSATRTLYTEAFF. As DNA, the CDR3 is TGTGCCAGCAGTGCTACAAGGACCCTGTACACTGAAGCTTTCTTT.

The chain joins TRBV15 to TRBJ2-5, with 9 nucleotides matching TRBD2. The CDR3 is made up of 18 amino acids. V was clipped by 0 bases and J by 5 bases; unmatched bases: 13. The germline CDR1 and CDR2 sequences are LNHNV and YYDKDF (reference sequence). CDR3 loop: CATSREGGGAAGVETQYF. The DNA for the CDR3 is TGTGCCACCAGCAGAGAGGGCGGGGGGGCAGCCGGTGTGGAGACCCAGTACTTC.

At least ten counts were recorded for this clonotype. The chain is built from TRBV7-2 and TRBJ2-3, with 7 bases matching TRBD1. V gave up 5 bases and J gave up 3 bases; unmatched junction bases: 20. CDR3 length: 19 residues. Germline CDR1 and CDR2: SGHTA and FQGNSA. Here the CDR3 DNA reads TGTGCCAGCAGCCACGCCTTCTACAGACAGGGCGAAAGAACAGATACGCAGTATTTT. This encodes CASSHAFYRQGERTDTQYF.

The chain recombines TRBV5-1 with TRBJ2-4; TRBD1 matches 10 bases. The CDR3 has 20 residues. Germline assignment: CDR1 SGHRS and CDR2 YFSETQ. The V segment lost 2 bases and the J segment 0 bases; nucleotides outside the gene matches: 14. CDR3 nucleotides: TGCGCCAGCAGCTTTATCCCGGGACAGGGGCACCCTTTAGCCAAAAACATTCAGTACTTC. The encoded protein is CASSFIPGQGHPLAKNIQYF.

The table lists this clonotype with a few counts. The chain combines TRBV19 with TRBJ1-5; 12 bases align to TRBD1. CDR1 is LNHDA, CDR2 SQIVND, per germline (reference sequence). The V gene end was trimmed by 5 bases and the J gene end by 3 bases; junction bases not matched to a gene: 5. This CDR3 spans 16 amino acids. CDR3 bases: TGTGCCAGTAGTCCGGGACAGGGGGCCTACAATCAGCCCCAGCATTTT. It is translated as CASSPGQGAYNQPQHF. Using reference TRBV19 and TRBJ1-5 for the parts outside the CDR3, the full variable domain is DGGITQSPKYLFRKEGQNVTLSCEQNLNHDAMYWYRQDPGQGLRLIYYSQIVNDFQKGDIAEGYSVSREKKESFPLTVTSAQKNPTAFYLCASSPGQGAYNQPQHFGDGTRLSIL.

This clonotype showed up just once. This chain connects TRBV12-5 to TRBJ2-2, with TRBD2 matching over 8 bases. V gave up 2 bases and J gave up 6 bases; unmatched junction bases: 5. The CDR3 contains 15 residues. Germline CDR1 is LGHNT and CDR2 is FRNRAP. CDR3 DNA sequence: TGTGCTAGTGGTTTGACGGGGGGGCTTCCCGGGGAGCTGTTTTTT. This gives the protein CASGLTGGLPGELFF.

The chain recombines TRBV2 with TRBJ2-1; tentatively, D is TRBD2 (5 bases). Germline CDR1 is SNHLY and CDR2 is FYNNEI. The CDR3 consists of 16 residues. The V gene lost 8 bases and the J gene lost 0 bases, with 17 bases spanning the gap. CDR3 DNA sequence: TGTGCCAGCGCCTTTACCCTAGCCGTCTCCTACAATGAGCAGTTCTTC. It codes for CASAFTLAVSYNEQFF.

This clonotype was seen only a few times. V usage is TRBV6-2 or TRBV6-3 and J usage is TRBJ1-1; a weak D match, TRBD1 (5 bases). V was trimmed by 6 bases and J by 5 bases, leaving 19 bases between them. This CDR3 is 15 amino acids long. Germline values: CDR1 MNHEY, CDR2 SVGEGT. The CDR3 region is CASRRRDNGDTEAFF. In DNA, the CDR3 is TGTGCCAGCAGGCGCAGGGATAACGGGGATACTGAAGCTTTCTTT.

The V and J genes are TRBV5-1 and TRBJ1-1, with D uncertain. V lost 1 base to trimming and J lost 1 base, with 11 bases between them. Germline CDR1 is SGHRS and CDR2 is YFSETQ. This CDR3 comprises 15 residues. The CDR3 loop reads CASSLTPTPNTEAFF. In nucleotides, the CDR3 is TGCGCCAGCAGCTTGACCCCAACCCCGAACACTGAAGCTTTCTTT.

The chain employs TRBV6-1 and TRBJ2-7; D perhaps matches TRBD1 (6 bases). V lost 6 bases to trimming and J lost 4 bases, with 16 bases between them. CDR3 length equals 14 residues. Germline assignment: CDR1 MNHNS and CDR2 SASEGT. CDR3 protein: CASRVGAGTYEQYF. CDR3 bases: TGTGCCAGCAGGGTGGGAGCCGGGACATACGAGCAGTACTTC.

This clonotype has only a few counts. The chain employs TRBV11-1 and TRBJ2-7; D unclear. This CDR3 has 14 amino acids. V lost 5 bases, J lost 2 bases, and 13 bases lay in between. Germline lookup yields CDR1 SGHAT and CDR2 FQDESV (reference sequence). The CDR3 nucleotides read TGTGCCAGCAGCACAGAGTACGGTACCTACGAGCAGTACTTC. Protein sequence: CASSTEYGTYEQYF.